The entry that follows covers one T cell receptor beta chain sequence. The ends were cut back, 3 bases at V and 4 bases at J, with 12 bases in the middle. Germline loops: CDR1 SGHTA, CDR2 FQGNSA. CDR3 length equals 14 residues. How the authors handled the data: Nucleated cell counts were estimated from reference gene primer amplification. Using immunoSEQ multiplex PCR, the repertoire was profiled, and TCRdb retains in-frame clones only, with some absent. For V, J and clone size, that table is used; D and trimming come from the DNA. The sample consists of 70,000 to 80,000 clones, 83% of them appearing once. This sample stems from a study of blood T cell repertoires in COVID-19. Study background: T cells, B-cell-depleted T cells, or PBMCs supplied cDNA or gDNA.

The sample consisted of peripheral blood. This rearrangement joins TRBV7-2 to TRBJ1-2, with D possibly TRBD1 on 6 matching bases. The receptor's source is an older man with acute or convalescent COVID-19. The CDR3 nucleotides are TGTGCCAGCAGCTTGCAGGGGTATAGCTATGGCTACACCTTC. It is translated as CASSLQGYSYGYTF.